These 32 T cell receptor beta chains came from one sample sequenced in a study of T cell responses to AZD1222 COVID-19 vaccine. Sequencing used immunoSEQ multiplex PCR; TCRdb keeps in-frame clones, though not all of them. The sample yields nearly 100,000 clones, approximately 90% seen once. The sequencing here drew on peripheral blood, taken on day 0 of AZD1222 vaccination. The source of these receptors is an adult in good health.

In this sample, this clone turned up once. The gene calls are TRBV28 and TRBJ2-5; D might be TRBD1 (5 bases). V was shortened by 5 bases and J by 4 bases, with 14 bases between the two germline ends. Germline V gene lookup returns CDR1 MDHEN and CDR2 SYDVKM. CDR3 length equals 14 residues. CDR3 sequence: CASSTRTQGETQYF. The CDR3 DNA reads as TGTGCCAGCAGTACCAGGACCCAGGGAGAGACCCAGTACTTC.

The chain has TRBV5-1 and TRBJ2-2; weak D call: TRBD1 (6 bases). Germline CDR1 SGHRS, CDR2 YFSETQ. This CDR3 region has 15 residues. V dropped 0 bases and J dropped 4 bases, with 10 bases sitting between them. The CDR3 bases are TGCGCCAGCAGCTTGGATACAGGGAGCACCGGGGAGCTGTTTTTT. Protein: CASSLDTGSTGELFF.

The chain combines TRBV5-1 with TRBJ2-3; D ambiguous. This CDR3 comprises 14 residues. Germline values: CDR1 SGHRS, CDR2 YFSETQ. V lost 2 bases, J lost 2 bases, and 9 bases lay in between. DNA for the CDR3: TGCGCCAGCAGCTTTAGTGTTACCACAGATACGCAGTATTTT. Translation gives CASSFSVTTDTQYF.

This clone is medium-sized by share. The rearrangement joins TRBV6-2 or TRBV6-3 to TRBJ1-1, with D possibly matching TRBD1 (5 bases). Per germline, CDR1 MNHEY and CDR2 SVGEGT. The CDR3 runs 13 residues. V lost 2 bases and J 2 bases, leaving 6 bases between the germline ends. Written as DNA, the CDR3 is TGTGCCAGCAGTTACCGGGACAACACTGAAGCTTTCTTT. Translating it yields CASSYRDNTEAFF.

The gene calls are TRBV4-2 and TRBJ2-3; possible D gene TRBD2, 6 bases. This CDR3 contains 14 residues. Trimming took 4 bases from V and 2 from J, leaving 10 bases between them. CDR1 and CDR2 (germline): LGHNA, YNFKEQ. CDR3 region: CASSRGEDTDTQYF. As DNA, the CDR3 is TGTGCCAGCAGCCGTGGGGAGGACACAGATACGCAGTATTTT.

This chain links TRBV7-9 with TRBJ1-2, with a tentative D call TRBD1 (5 bases). The CDR3 loop spans 13 amino acids. Trimming removed 4 bases at V and 6 bases at J, with 12 bases between. CDR1 and CDR2 from the germline V gene are SEHNR and FQNEAQ (reference sequence). The CDR3 loop is CASSSLGDHGYTF. Written as DNA, the CDR3 is TGTGCCAGCAGCTCCCTCGGGGACCATGGCTACACCTTC.

This clone was seen only once. V and J are TRBV13 and TRBJ2-1, with 14 nucleotides matching TRBD2. From germline, CDR1 is PRHDT and CDR2 FYEKMQ (reference sequence). This CDR3 comprises 15 residues. Trimming removed 4 bases from V and 10 bases from J; junction bases left unmatched: 6. The CDR3 nucleotides are TGTGCCAGCAGCTCGACTAGCGGGGGGGTGCACGAGCAGTTCTTC. It translates to CASSSTSGGVHEQFF.

The rearrangement uses TRBV9 and TRBJ2-5; 12 bases agree with TRBD2. The CDR3 has 15 residues. CDR1 and CDR2 (germline): SGDLS, YYNGEE. V was pared by 2 bases and J by 5 bases, with 4 bases of the junction left unmatched. Here the CDR3 reads CASSVSTSGGETQYF. CDR3 nucleotides: TGTGCCAGCAGCGTGAGCACTAGCGGGGGGGAGACCCAGTACTTC.

The genes are TRBV11-2 and TRBJ1-1; 8 bases are shared with TRBD1. The V segment lost 4 bases and the J segment 5 bases; nucleotides outside the gene matches: 9. CDR3 length equals 15 residues. CDR1 SGHAT and CDR2 FQNNGV come from the germline V gene. CDR3 sequence: CASSSRDRLATEAFF. The CDR3 coding sequence is TGTGCCAGCAGCTCCAGGGACAGGTTGGCAACTGAAGCTTTCTTT.

This rearrangement joins TRBV29-1 to TRBJ2-3; the match to TRBD2 covers 7 bases. CDR3 length: 13 residues. Germline V gives CDR1 SQVTM, CDR2 ANQGSEA. V shed 7 bases, J shed 5 bases, and the junction held 9 bases outside the gene matches. Here the CDR3 DNA reads TGCAGCGGCAGAGCGGGGCTTGGAGATACGCAGTATTTT. Translation gives CSGRAGLGDTQYF.

The chain couples TRBV9 to TRBJ2-3; 7 bases match TRBD2. CDR1 and CDR2 (germline): SGDLS, YYNGEE. Trimming at V came to 0 bases and at J to 7 bases, leaving 11 bases not matched to a gene. The CDR3 has 16 residues. The CDR3 region has the DNA TGTGCCAGCAGCGTAGGGCCCAGCGGGGTTACTCATACGCAGTATTTT. It translates to CASSVGPSGVTHTQYF. Looking up the rest from reference TRBV9 and TRBJ2-3 gives the full variable domain: DSGVTQTPKHLITATGQRVTLRCSPRSGDLSVYWYQQSLDQGLQFLIQYYNGEERAKGNILERFSAQQFPDLHSELNLSSLELGDSALYFCASSVGPSGVTHTQYFGPGTRLTVL.

The J gene is TRBJ2-5, the V gene TRBV9; 12 nucleotides line up with TRBD2. The CDR3 runs to 14 residues. With V trimmed by 6 bases and J by 5 bases, 5 bases remained unmatched. In germline, CDR1 is SGDLS, CDR2 YYNGEE. The CDR3 here is CASNLAGGHETQYF. The CDR3 DNA is TGTGCCAGCAACCTAGCGGGGGGGCATGAGACCCAGTACTTC.

V gene TRBV3-1 (or the pseudogene TRBV3-2) combines with J gene TRBJ1-2; unclear D gene. Germline CDR1 reads LGHDT; CDR2 reads YNNKEL (reference sequence). The CDR3 is 10 amino acids. V lost 8 bases and J lost 3, with 4 bases in between. The CDR3 reads CASGDYGYTF. The CDR3 region has the DNA TGTGCCAGCGGGGACTATGGCTACACCTTC.

The chain combines TRBV30 with TRBJ2-7; D unclear. V lost 2 bases to trimming and J lost 1 base, with 9 bases between them. This CDR3 has 13 residues. Looked up from germline, CDR1 is GTSNPN and CDR2 is SVGIG (reference sequence). The CDR3 DNA sequence: TGTGCCTGGAGTTGGTTGGGGTCCTACGAGCAGTACTTC. Translation: CAWSWLGSYEQYF.

The V and J genes are TRBV24-1 and TRBJ1-3, with a possible D match to TRBD1 (5 bases). V was shortened by 3 bases and J by 6 bases, with 11 bases between the two germline ends. This CDR3 has 14 amino acids. Germline-derived CDR1 and CDR2 are KGHDR and SFDVKD. The CDR3, as DNA: TGTGCCACCAGTGATGCAGGGAAATTAAACACCATATATTTT. Amino acids: CATSDAGKLNTIYF.

The genes are TRBV19 and TRBJ2-2; 8 bases are a match to TRBD1. The CDR3 covers 14 residues. Germline CDR1 and CDR2: LNHDA and SQIVND (reference sequence). J lost 7 bases, V lost 3 bases, and 4 bases had no gene match. The CDR3 protein is CASSMSRGLGELFF. The CDR3 DNA reads TGTGCCAGTAGTATGTCCAGGGGGCTCGGGGAGCTGTTTTTT.

This chain joins TRBV12-5 and TRBJ2-5, with 8 bases that match TRBD2. V shed 1 base, J shed 5 bases, and the junction held 6 bases outside the gene matches. Germline CDR1 LGHNT, CDR2 FRNRAP. The CDR3 has 15 residues. The CDR3 nucleotides are TGTGCTAGTGGTTTGGGCGGGGGGCCCGAGGAGACCCAGTACTTC. Encoded protein: CASGLGGGPEETQYF.

The CDR3: CASSQLGQAHGYTF. CDR3 bases: TGCGCCAGCAGCCAATTAGGACAGGCCCATGGCTACACCTTC. V usage is TRBV4-3 and J usage is TRBJ1-2; 7 nucleotides match TRBD1. V lost 2 bases to trimming and J lost 6 bases; unmatched junction nucleotides: 6. Germline CDR1 reads LGHNA; CDR2 reads YSLEER. The CDR3 extends over 14 amino acids.

The V and J genes are TRBV5-1 and TRBJ2-5; perhaps D is TRBD1 or TRBD2 (5 bases each). V was clipped by 0 bases and J by 2 bases, with 11 bases between them. The CDR3 has 15 residues. Germline V gene lookup returns CDR1 SGHRS and CDR2 YFSETQ. The CDR3: CASSLGGSLQETQYF. The CDR3 DNA reads as TGCGCCAGCAGCTTGGGGGGGTCTCTACAAGAGACCCAGTACTTC. Full variable domain (rest looked up from reference TRBV5-1 and TRBJ2-5): KAGVTQTPRYLIKTRGQQVTLSCSPISGHRSVSWYQQTPGQGLQFLFEYFSETQRNKGNFPGRFSGRQFSNSRSEMNVSTLELGDSALYLCASSLGGSLQETQYFGPGTRLLVL.

The rearrangement joins TRBV11-2 to TRBJ1-2; TRBD1 matches at 7 bases. This CDR3 is 16 amino acids long. V was pared by 3 bases and J by 8 bases, with 15 bases of the junction left unmatched. CDR1 is SGHAT and CDR2 is FQNNGV in the germline V gene. CDR3 bases: TGTGCCAGCAGCTTTAGAGGGGGCCCCCCTGTTTTGGGCTACACCTTC. Residues: CASSFRGGPPVLGYTF.

This chain connects TRBV9 to TRBJ1-6, with D possibly being TRBD1 (5 bases). Germline loops: CDR1 SGDLS, CDR2 YYNGEE. V was pared by 0 bases and J by 0 bases, with 10 bases between. The CDR3 sequence is 17 residues long. This CDR3 is CASSVAGASSYNSPLHF. CDR3 DNA sequence: TGTGCCAGCAGCGTAGCCGGGGCGAGCTCCTATAATTCACCCCTCCACTTT.

The gene calls are TRBV11-1 and TRBJ1-2; D ambiguous. Trimming took 4 bases from V and 4 from J, leaving 13 bases between them. The CDR3 is 14 residues long. Germline-derived CDR1 and CDR2 are SGHAT and FQDESV (reference sequence). CDR3: CASSSRGRLYGYTF. DNA of the CDR3: TGTGCCAGCAGCTCAAGAGGGCGCCTCTATGGCTACACCTTC.

The chain joins TRBV11-2 to TRBJ2-7; TRBD1 agrees at 7 bases. This CDR3 is 17 amino acids long. Germline V gene data show CDR1 as SGHAT and CDR2 as FQNNGV. Trimming cost V 2 bases and J 3 bases; bases outside gene matches: 13. The CDR3 DNA reads TGTGCCAGCAGCTTACTCCGCTCGACAGGGACCGACTACGAGCAGTACTTC. Amino acids: CASSLLRSTGTDYEQYF. The full variable domain, completed using reference TRBV11-2 and TRBJ2-7, is EAGVAQSPRYKIIEKRQSVAFWCNPISGHATLYWYQQILGQGPKLLIQFQNNGVVDDSQLPKDRFSAERLKGVDSTLKIQPAKLEDSAVYLCASSLLRSTGTDYEQYFGPGTRLTVT.

The chain links TRBV30 to TRBJ1-6; D is undetermined. Between the trimmed V and J ends, which lost 4 bases and 7 bases, there was a span of 11 bases. Germline assignment: CDR1 GTSNPN and CDR2 SVGIG (reference sequence). The CDR3 has 13 residues. DNA for the CDR3: TGTGCCTGGACCCCCGACGGCAATTCACCCCTCCACTTT. It encodes CAWTPDGNSPLHF.

J is TRBJ1-1 and V is TRBV7-2; the match to TRBD1 covers 7 bases. The CDR3 runs to 15 residues. Germline V lookup: CDR1 SGHTA, CDR2 FQGNSA. J lost 4 bases, V lost 6 bases, and 11 bases had no gene match. CDR3 in amino acids: CASRRTRGRGTEAFF. The CDR3 coding sequence is TGTGCCAGCAGGCGCACTAGGGGGCGCGGCACTGAAGCTTTCTTT.

The rearrangement joins TRBV7-6 to TRBJ2-3, with 11 bases identical to TRBD1. The CDR3 contains 14 residues. Trimming cost V 3 bases and J 4 bases; bases outside gene matches: 0. Germline CDR1 reads SGHVS; CDR2 reads FNYEAQ. The CDR3 region has the DNA TGTGCCAGCAGCTTGGGACAGGGGGCAGATACGCAGTATTTT. Encoded protein: CASSLGQGADTQYF.

On this clone itself: At one boundary the junction diverges from the germline segment, which might be a read error. The rearrangement joins TRBV5-1 to TRBJ2-5, with 10 bases matching TRBD2. The CDR3 runs to 14 residues. Germline loops: CDR1 SGHRS, CDR2 YFSETQ. The CDR3 region is CARSGGVREETQYF. Here the CDR3 DNA reads TGCGCCCGCAGCGGGGGGGTCAGGGAAGAGACCCAGTACTTC. Together with reference TRBV5-1 and TRBJ2-5, the CDR3 gives the full variable domain: KAGVTQTPRYLIKTRGQQVTLSCSPISGHRSVSWYQQTPGQGLQFLFEYFSETQRNKGNFPGRFSGRQFSNSRSEMNVSTLELGDSALYLCARSGGVREETQYFGPGTRLLVL.

The chain recombines TRBV30 with TRBJ2-1; possible D gene TRBD2, 7 bases. This CDR3 comprises 14 residues. Trimming took 5 bases from V and 9 from J, leaving 20 bases between them. Germline CDR1 is GTSNPN and CDR2 is SVGIG (reference sequence). Here the CDR3 reads CAWESGGARPEQFF. CDR3 DNA: TGTGCCTGGGAATCTGGGGGGGCCAGGCCTGAGCAGTTCTTC.

V usage is TRBV5-1 and J usage is TRBJ1-2; D is perhaps TRBD1 (5 bases). This CDR3 comprises 12 residues. Germline V gene sequence: CDR1 SGHRS, CDR2 YFSETQ. V was pared by 7 bases and J by 3 bases, with 10 bases between. The DNA for the CDR3 is TGCGCCAGCGCAGGGTATGACTATGGCTACACCTTC. Translation gives CASAGYDYGYTF.

The CDR3 loop reads CASSSPREGAWGYTF. In DNA form, the CDR3 reads TGTGCCAGCAGTTCCCCCCGGGAGGGCGCCTGGGGCTACACCTTC. The gene calls are TRBV6-5 and TRBJ1-2; no firm D call. The V end was cut by 4 bases, the J end by 8 bases, with 20 bases between. The CDR3 loop spans 15 amino acids. Germline values: CDR1 MNHEY, CDR2 SVGAGI.

CDR3: CASSRSIGGYTF. DNA of the CDR3: TGTGCCAGCAGTCGGAGTATTGGAGGCTACACCTTC. The genes are TRBV12-3 or TRBV12-4 and TRBJ1-2; D is unresolved. The V and J ends lost 5 bases and 8 bases respectively, with 12 bases between them. This CDR3 has 12 residues.

This chain links TRBV11-2 with TRBJ2-5, with D perhaps TRBD2 (6 bases). CDR3 length: 17 residues. Looked up from germline, CDR1 is SGHAT and CDR2 is FQNNGV. Trimming took off 1 base at V and 2 bases at J, with 17 bases between the two ends. In DNA form, the CDR3 reads TGTGCCAGCAGCTTAGTCCGATCGCGGGACTTACAAGAGACCCAGTACTTC. This sequence encodes CASSLVRSRDLQETQYF.